A single T cell receptor beta chain is shown here with its context. Assay used: immunoSEQ multiplex PCR; TCRdb lists only in-frame clones, some missing. The sample comprises just under 65,000 clones, 85% to 95% of which are singletons, and 2.5% to 4% rests with the top ten. This sample was included in a study of T cell changes during pregnancy in multiple sclerosis. Germline assignment: CDR1 SQVTM and CDR2 ANQGSEA. There are 12 residues in the CDR3. The sequencing used CD8+ T cells from peripheral blood mononuclear cells, collected in the second trimester of pregnancy. This receptor was taken from a female donor with multiple sclerosis, enrolled in a pregnancy study. The chain is built from TRBV29-1 and TRBJ2-5, with D possibly being TRBD2 (5 bases). The DNA end is a closer match to TRBJ2-7, so the J assignment may be wrong. This CDR3 reads CSVAGVSYEQYF. DNA for the CDR3: TGCAGCGTTGCCGGGGTATCCTACGAGCAGTACTTC.